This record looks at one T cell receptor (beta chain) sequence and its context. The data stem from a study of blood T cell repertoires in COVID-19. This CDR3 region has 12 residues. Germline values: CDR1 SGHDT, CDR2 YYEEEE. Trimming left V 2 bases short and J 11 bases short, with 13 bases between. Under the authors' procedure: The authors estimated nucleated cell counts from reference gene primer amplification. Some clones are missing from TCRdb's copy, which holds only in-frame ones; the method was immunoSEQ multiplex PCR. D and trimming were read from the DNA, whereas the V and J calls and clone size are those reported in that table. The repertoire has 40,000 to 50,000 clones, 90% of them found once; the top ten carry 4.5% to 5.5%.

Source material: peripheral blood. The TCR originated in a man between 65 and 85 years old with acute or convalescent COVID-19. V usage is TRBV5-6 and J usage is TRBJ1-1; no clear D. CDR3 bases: TGTGCCAGCAGCTTTTCGTTGGGCCGGGCTTTCTTT. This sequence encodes CASSFSLGRAFF.